These 29 T cell receptor beta chains were all obtained from the same sample, sequenced in a study of blood T cell repertoires in COVID-19. TCRdb's copy holds only in-frame clones and misses some; the assay was immunoSEQ multiplex PCR. The sample contains 40,000 to 50,000 clones, 70% to 90% of which appear only once. Sequenced material: peripheral blood. These receptors originate from a human donor in a cohort sampled during active COVID-19.

This sequence joins TRBV6-5 and TRBJ2-5; D ambiguous. V lost 3 bases, J lost 3 bases, and 8 bases lay in between. This CDR3 contains 13 residues. Germline CDR1 MNHEY, CDR2 SVGAGI. CDR3 sequence reads: CASSYVGEETQYF. The CDR3 nucleotides are TGTGCCAGCAGTTATGTAGGAGAAGAGACCCAGTACTTC.

The rearrangement joins TRBV6-4 to TRBJ2-3, with 8 nucleotides matching TRBD2. Trimming at V came to 2 bases and at J to 4 bases, leaving 8 bases not matched to a gene. CDR3 size: 16 residues. The V gene's germline CDR1 is MRHNA and CDR2 SNTAGT. CDR3 in DNA: TGTGCCAGCAGTGACGTCGGGACTAGTCGCCCAGATACGCAGTATTTT. It specifies CASSDVGTSRPDTQYF.

The chain couples TRBV14 to TRBJ1-3; D not resolved. This CDR3 has 15 amino acids. Germline-derived CDR1 and CDR2 are SGHDN and FVKESK. Trimming took 1 base from V and 0 from J, leaving 7 bases between them. As DNA, the CDR3 is TGTGCCAGCAGCCAAGGGGCAGCCTCTGGAAACACCATATATTTT. Its protein product is CASSQGAASGNTIYF.

The chain carries TRBV7-9 and TRBJ2-1; perhaps TRBD2 as D (5 bases). Germline V gene sequence: CDR1 SEHNR, CDR2 FQNEAQ (reference sequence). V shed 1 base and J shed 5 bases, with 21 bases lying between them. The CDR3 runs to 18 residues. CDR3 nucleotides: TGTGCCAGCAGCTTAGGGCTCCATGGCGGGCCCATGAACAATGAGCAGTTCTTC. Its protein is CASSLGLHGGPMNNEQFF.

This clone was observed a single time. This sequence joins TRBV7-9 and TRBJ2-2; possibly TRBD1 for D (6 bases). Germline CDR1 and CDR2: SEHNR and FQNEAQ (reference sequence). V lost 4 bases, J lost 6 bases, and 27 bases lay in between. CDR3 length equals 19 residues. The CDR3 reads CASSSFGTLSGTGAGELFF. DNA of the CDR3: TGTGCCAGCAGCTCATTTGGGACACTCAGTGGGACCGGGGCCGGGGAGCTGTTTTTT.

The V gene is TRBV19, the J gene TRBJ1-6; 10 bases are a match to TRBD1. The CDR3 consists of 15 residues. CDR1 LNHDA and CDR2 SQIVND come from the germline V gene (reference sequence). Trimming cost V 2 bases and J 10 bases; bases outside gene matches: 5. The CDR3 region has the DNA TGTGCCAGTAGTATACGCGGGACAGGGGACTCACCCCTCCACTTT. Encoded protein: CASSIRGTGDSPLHF.

The chain uses TRBV6-2 or TRBV6-3 and TRBJ1-1; 7 bases fit TRBD1. This CDR3 is 16 amino acids long. From germline, CDR1 is MNHEY and CDR2 SVGEGT. V shed 5 bases and J 6 bases; nucleotides not matched to a gene: 15. CDR3 amino acids: CASSHGQVRMSPEAFF. The CDR3 DNA reads as TGTGCCAGCAGTCACGGACAGGTTCGCATGAGCCCTGAAGCTTTCTTT.

This clone appeared a single time. CDR3 in DNA: TGTGCCAGCAGCGGTACGGGGGTGGGCGGGGAGCTGTTTTTT. This sequence encodes CASSGTGVGGELFF. The V gene is TRBV5-4, the J gene TRBJ2-2; a possible D gene is TRBD2 (6 bases). Germline V CDR1 and CDR2: SGHNT, YYREEE (reference sequence). This CDR3 contains 14 residues. Trimming pared 4 bases from V and 7 bases from J, leaving 14 bases between.

In this sample, this clone turned up once. The genes are TRBV2 and TRBJ1-3; D gene unclear. CDR3 length: 15 amino acids. CDR1 is SNHLY, CDR2 FYNNEI, per germline. Trimming left V 7 bases short and J 0 bases short, with 13 bases between. The DNA for the CDR3 is TGTGCCAGCAACCGGGAGGCAATCTCTGGAAACACCATATATTTT. It specifies CASNREAISGNTIYF.

J is TRBJ2-3 and V is TRBV19, with no clear D. This CDR3 region has 13 residues. V gave up 4 bases and J gave up 2 bases, with 7 bases separating them. Per germline, CDR1 LNHDA and CDR2 SQIVND (reference sequence). The CDR3 DNA reads as TGTGCCAGTAGTACCTCCTCCACAGATACGCAGTATTTT. Encoded protein: CASSTSSTDTQYF.

V is TRBV5-1 and J is TRBJ1-2, with D maybe TRBD1 (5 bases). Germline CDR1 and CDR2: SGHRS and YFSETQ. The CDR3 spans 13 residues. V lost 4 bases and J 6 bases, leaving 13 bases between the germline ends. In nucleotides, the CDR3 is TGCGCCAGCAGCCCCAGGGCGAAGGATGGCTACACCTTC. Translating it yields CASSPRAKDGYTF.

The chain links TRBV4-1 to TRBJ2-3, with D maybe TRBD2 (5 bases). Germline V CDR1 and CDR2: MGHRA, YSYEKL. With 4 bases removed from V and 6 bases from J, the gap between germline ends came to 20 bases. This CDR3 comprises 16 residues. The CDR3 here is CASSRGLTASPDTQYF. The CDR3 coding sequence is TGCGCCAGCAGCCGAGGACTTACTGCAAGTCCCGATACGCAGTATTTT.

The rearrangement uses TRBV7-9 and TRBJ2-5, with D perhaps matching TRBD2 (6 bases). Between the trimmed V and J ends, which lost 7 bases and 4 bases, there was a span of 19 bases. The CDR3 length is 15 residues. Looked up from germline, CDR1 is SEHNR and CDR2 is FQNEAQ (reference sequence). The CDR3 coding sequence is TGTGCCAGCAACACGCAGGTGCGGGGACTAGAGACCCAGTACTTC. Translating it yields CASNTQVRGLETQYF.

CDR3 protein: CASSSGLSLTQYF. DNA for the CDR3: TGTGCCAGCAGCTCGGGACTCTCCCTTACGCAGTATTTT. The rearrangement links TRBV7-2 to TRBJ2-3, with a possible D match to TRBD2 (6 bases). The germline V gene encodes CDR1 SGHTA and CDR2 FQGNSA. The length of the CDR3 is 13 residues. Trimming took 4 bases from V and 8 from J, leaving 13 bases between them. Based on the CDR3 plus reference TRBV7-2 and TRBJ2-3, the full variable domain is GAGVSQSPSNKVTEKGKDVELRCDPISGHTALYWYRQSLGQGLEFLIYFQGNSAPDKSGLPSDRFSAERTGGSVSTLTIQRTQQEDSAVYLCASSSGLSLTQYFGPGTRLTVL.

The chain uses TRBV12-3 or TRBV12-4 and TRBJ2-7; unclear D gene. The CDR3 has 13 residues. V was shortened by 7 bases and J by 5 bases, with 15 bases between the two germline ends. The CDR3 protein is CASTITGADEQYF. The CDR3 DNA reads as TGTGCCAGCACCATCACCGGCGCGGACGAGCAGTACTTC.

This clone was picked up a small number of times. The chain recombines TRBV24-1 with TRBJ1-5; the D is unclear. Germline CDR1 and CDR2: KGHDR and SFDVKD. This CDR3 is 17 amino acids long. The V end was cut by 2 bases, the J end by 4 bases, with 17 bases between. The CDR3 nucleotides read TGTGCCACCAGTGATTGGGAGGGTGGGCAGTTTAATCAGCCCCAGCATTTT. It specifies CATSDWEGGQFNQPQHF.

The chain couples TRBV12-3 or TRBV12-4 to TRBJ2-7; D not resolved. The CDR3 has 13 residues. The V end was cut by 6 bases, the J end by 0 bases, with 9 bases between. The CDR3 coding sequence is TGTGCCAGCAGGGCTAGGAGCTCCTACGAGCAGTACTTC. As protein: CASRARSSYEQYF.

This chain joins TRBV10-3 and TRBJ1-4, with a tentative D call TRBD1 (5 bases). CDR3 length: 14 residues. V was shortened by 3 bases and J by 1 base, with 6 bases between the two germline ends. The germline gives CDR1 ENHRY, CDR2 SYGVKD. CDR3 sequence reads: CAISERGTNEKLFF. Here the CDR3 DNA reads TGTGCCATCAGTGAAAGGGGAACTAATGAAAAACTGTTTTTT.

The chain is built from TRBV6-5 and TRBJ2-5, with 7 nucleotides matching TRBD2. Germline CDR1 and CDR2: MNHEY and SVGAGI. This CDR3 has 14 residues. The ends lost 8 bases at V and 5 bases at J; junction bases unmatched: 11. CDR3 DNA: TGTGCCAGCGCTAGGAACGACGGGGGGGAGACCCAGTACTTC. It encodes CASARNDGGETQYF.

The gene calls are TRBV5-1 and TRBJ2-5; 8 positions agree with TRBD1. Germline CDR1 is SGHRS and CDR2 is YFSETQ. CDR3 length: 14 amino acids. Unmatched junction bases numbered 7, after V lost 4 bases and J lost 5 bases. CDR3 in amino acids: CASSLQGAGETQYF. The CDR3 DNA reads as TGCGCCAGCAGCCTTCAGGGGGCAGGGGAGACCCAGTACTTC.

The CDR3 here is CASSLSRVEGNTIYF. The CDR3 bases are TGTGCCAGCAGTTTAAGCAGGGTGGAGGGAAACACCATATATTTT. The rearrangement joins TRBV28 to TRBJ1-3; a weak D match, TRBD1 (5 bases). Germline assignment: CDR1 MDHEN and CDR2 SYDVKM. The CDR3 contains 15 residues. V lost 2 bases to trimming and J lost 4 bases, with 12 bases between them.

This chain connects TRBV5-1 to TRBJ2-7; D may be TRBD2 (6 bases). CDR1 and CDR2 from the germline V gene are SGHRS and YFSETQ. V was cut by 4 bases and J by 3 bases, with 11 bases left in between. The CDR3 extends over 13 amino acids. CDR3 sequence reads: CASSEGLNYEQYF. Written as DNA, the CDR3 is TGCGCCAGCAGCGAAGGACTAAACTACGAGCAGTACTTC.

The V gene is TRBV7-9, the J gene TRBJ1-4; 12 bases are shared with TRBD1. J was trimmed by 5 bases and V by 5 bases; bases with no gene match: 9. Per germline, CDR1 SEHNR and CDR2 FQNEAQ (reference sequence). The CDR3 runs 17 residues. CDR3 protein: CASSQLRDRGRNEKLFF. The CDR3 coding sequence is TGTGCCAGCAGCCAACTCCGGGACAGGGGGCGGAATGAAAAACTGTTTTTT.

The chain has TRBV7-2 and TRBJ1-1; no reliable D call. The V gene lost 2 bases and the J gene lost 4 bases, with 17 bases spanning the gap. Germline assignment: CDR1 SGHTA and CDR2 FQGNSA. The CDR3 length is 16 residues. This chain's CDR3 is CASSLRGGRSPTEAFF. DNA of the CDR3: TGTGCCAGCAGCTTAAGAGGAGGGCGATCTCCCACTGAAGCTTTCTTT.

The chain joins TRBV7-9 to TRBJ2-6, with no clear D. The CDR3 runs to 13 residues. Trimming pared 7 bases from V and 2 bases from J, leaving 6 bases between. Germline CDR1 is SEHNR and CDR2 is FQNEAQ (reference sequence). The CDR3 spells CASTAAGANVLTF. The CDR3 bases are TGTGCCAGCACTGCGGCTGGGGCCAACGTCCTGACTTTC.

This chain joins TRBV25-1 and TRBJ1-1; a possible D gene is TRBD1 (6 bases). The V end was cut by 4 bases, the J end by 6 bases, with 12 bases between. The V gene's germline CDR1 is MGHDK and CDR2 SYGVNS. The CDR3 sequence is 13 residues long. For the CDR3, the DNA is TGTGCCAGCAGTGTTACAGGGACCGCTGAAGCTTTCTTT. As protein: CASSVTGTAEAFF. Filled out from reference TRBV25-1 and TRBJ1-1, the complete variable domain reads EADIYQTPRYLVIGTGKKITLECSQTMGHDKMYWYQQDPGMELHLIHYSYGVNSTEKGDLSSESTVSRIRTEHFPLTLESARPSHTSQYLCASSVTGTAEAFFGQGTRLTVV.

The rearrangement uses TRBV7-9 and TRBJ2-5; 10 nucleotides line up with TRBD2. The CDR3 consists of 15 residues. Germline V gene lookup returns CDR1 SEHNR and CDR2 FQNEAQ (reference sequence). J gave up 2 bases and V 7 bases, and 7 bases lay outside the gene matches. The CDR3, as DNA: TGTGCCAGCACCGACCTACTAGCGGGGCAAGAGACCCAGTACTTC. Encoded protein: CASTDLLAGQETQYF.

This sequence joins TRBV12-1 and TRBJ2-4; the table's D call, TRBD1, was not checked against the DNA. TRBV12-1 is listed as a pseudogene. The CDR3 loop spans 19 amino acids. The CDR3 protein is CASSRSDRGQGRAKNIQYF. CDR3 in DNA: TGTGCCAGCAGCAGATCCGACAGGGGGCAGGGGAGGGCCAAAAACATTCAGTACTTC.

This clone was observed a few times. V and J are TRBV3-1 (or the pseudogene TRBV3-2) and TRBJ1-6; TRBD1 matches at 7 bases. This CDR3 comprises 16 residues. In germline, CDR1 is LGHDT, CDR2 YNNKEL (reference sequence). V dropped 0 bases and J dropped 9; count of bases not matched to a gene: 8. The CDR3 region is CASSQEAGGGGSPLHF. CDR3 DNA sequence: TGTGCCAGCAGCCAAGAGGCAGGGGGAGGTGGTTCACCCCTCCACTTT.